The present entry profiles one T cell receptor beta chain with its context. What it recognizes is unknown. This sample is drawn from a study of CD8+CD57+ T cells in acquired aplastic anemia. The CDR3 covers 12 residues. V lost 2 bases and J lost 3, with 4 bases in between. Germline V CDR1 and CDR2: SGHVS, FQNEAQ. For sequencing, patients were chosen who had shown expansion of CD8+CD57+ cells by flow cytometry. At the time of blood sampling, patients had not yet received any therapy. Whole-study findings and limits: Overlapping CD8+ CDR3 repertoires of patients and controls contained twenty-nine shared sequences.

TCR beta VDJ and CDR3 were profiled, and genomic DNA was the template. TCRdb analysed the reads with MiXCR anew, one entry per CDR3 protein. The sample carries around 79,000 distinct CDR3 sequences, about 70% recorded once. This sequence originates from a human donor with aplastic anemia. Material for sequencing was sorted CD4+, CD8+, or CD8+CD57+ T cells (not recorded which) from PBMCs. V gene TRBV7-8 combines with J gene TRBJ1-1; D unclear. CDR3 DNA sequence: TGTGCCAGCAGCTTATTTGACACTGAAGCTTTCTTT. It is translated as CASSLFDTEAFF. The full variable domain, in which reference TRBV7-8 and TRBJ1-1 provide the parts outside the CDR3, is GAGVSQSPRYKVAKRGQDVALRCDPISGHVSLFWYQQALGQGPEFLTYFQNEAQLDKSGLPSDRFFAERPEGSVSTLKIQRTQQEDSAVYLCASSLFDTEAFFGQGTRLTVV.